Below, 3 T cell receptor beta chains from the same sample are listed, as sequenced in a study of blood T cells in healthy people across ages. Combining a sample-barcoded 5' primer with a J-beta primer mix, a second PCR ran for roughly 7 to 11 cycles. TCRdb analysed the 5' RACE reads with MiXCR anew, one entry per CDR3 protein. The data show around 1.5 million distinct CDR3 sequences, roughly 32% seen once. Sequenced: blood. The receptors derive from a woman in her 30s in good health.

This clonotype showed up just once. The CDR3 bases are TGCAGTGCTAGTAATCGGGCCGGGTACACCGGGGAGCTGTTTTTT. Its protein product is CSASNRAGYTGELFF. V and J are TRBV20-1 and TRBJ2-2; D ambiguous. With 3 bases removed from V and 3 bases from J, the gap between germline ends came to 14 bases. Germline loops: CDR1 DFQATT, CDR2 SNEGSKA (reference sequence). CDR3 length: 15 residues.

The chain combines TRBV5-5 with TRBJ2-7, with D unclear. The CDR3 covers 17 residues. Germline V lookup: CDR1 SGHKS, CDR2 YYEKEE (reference sequence). Trimming took off 3 bases at V and 1 base at J, with 20 bases between the two ends. The CDR3 spells CASSYVLETKKSYEQYF. The CDR3 bases are TGTGCCAGCAGCTACGTCCTGGAGACCAAAAAATCCTACGAGCAGTACTTC.

The genes are TRBV29-1 and TRBJ2-7; TRBD1 aligns across 8 bases. The CDR3 sequence is 13 residues long. V was clipped by 6 bases and J by 6 bases; unmatched bases: 10. The germline CDR1 and CDR2 sequences are SQVTM and ANQGSEA. The CDR3 coding sequence is TGCAGCGTAGCGACAGGGGAGTCCCTCGAGCAGTACTTC. It codes for CSVATGESLEQYF.